A single sample gave rise to the 32 T cell receptor beta chains below, sequenced in a study of blood T cells in healthy people across ages. Primers used in a second PCR of about 7 to 12 cycles were a sample-barcoded 5' primer and a J-beta primer mix. In TCRdb, the 5' RACE reads were re-called with MiXCR into one record per CDR3 protein. The table includes approximately 290,000 distinct CDR3 sequences, 25% to 30% detected once. Sequencing was done on a sample of blood. The origin of the receptors is an older woman in good health.

The table lists this clonotype with a few counts. The chain combines TRBV7-2 with TRBJ1-1, with 8 bases that match TRBD1. The V and J ends lost 5 bases and 11 bases, in that order; junction bases with no gene match: 7. The germline V gene encodes CDR1 SGHTA and CDR2 FQGNSA. The CDR3 is made up of 12 amino acids. The CDR3 DNA reads as TGTGCCAGCAGCCACGGACAGGGATCTGCTTTCTTT. The encoded protein is CASSHGQGSAFF.

This chain links TRBV2 with TRBJ1-4; 10 bases align to TRBD1. Germline V gives CDR1 SNHLY, CDR2 FYNNEI. The CDR3 consists of 14 residues. J gave up 8 bases and V 7 bases, and 7 bases lay outside the gene matches. The CDR3 sequence: CASTMGQGREKLFF. For the CDR3, the DNA is TGTGCCAGCACTATGGGACAGGGGCGAGAAAAACTGTTTTTT.

The chain links TRBV2 to TRBJ2-3; 7 bases are shared with TRBD1. CDR3 size: 14 residues. Germline V CDR1 and CDR2: SNHLY, FYNNEI. The J segment lost 4 bases and the V segment lost 4 bases, leaving 5 bases of the junction unmatched. The CDR3 DNA follows: TGTGCCAGCAGTGCTCGACAGGGCCCAGATACGCAGTATTTT. This codes for CASSARQGPDTQYF.

This clonotype was observed a handful of times. The chain links TRBV29-1 to TRBJ2-7, with D unresolved. Trimming cost V 4 bases and J 0 bases, with 7 bases left between them. Germline loops: CDR1 SQVTM, CDR2 ANQGSEA. CDR3 length: 12 amino acids. The CDR3 here is CSVVLSSYEQYF. The CDR3 DNA follows: TGCAGCGTTGTCCTCAGCTCCTACGAGCAGTACTTC.

J is TRBJ2-7 and V is TRBV3-1, with 11 bases fitting TRBD1. V trimming: 4 bases; J trimming: 4 bases; junction bases outside the gene matches: 6. The CDR3 is 15 residues long. The germline gives CDR1 LGHDT, CDR2 YNNKEL (reference sequence). CDR3 bases: TGTGCCAGCAGCCTCGGGACAGGGGGATATTACGAGCAGTACTTC. It yields the protein CASSLGTGGYYEQYF.

The chain has TRBV3-1 and TRBJ2-1, with 9 bases identical to TRBD2. The trim removed 3 bases at V and 5 bases at J, leaving 5 bases unmatched. CDR1 and CDR2 (germline): LGHDT, YNNKEL (reference sequence). The CDR3 runs 15 residues. The CDR3 DNA reads as TGTGCCAGCAGCCACTGGGCTAGCGGGAACAATGAGCAGTTCTTC. This sequence encodes CASSHWASGNNEQFF.

CDR3 DNA: TGCGCCAGCAGCTTGGTGCTAGAAACCGGGGAGCTGTTTTTT. Translation: CASSLVLETGELFF. The chain carries TRBV5-1 and TRBJ2-2; no definite D call. The germline V gene encodes CDR1 SGHRS and CDR2 YFSETQ. The germline V and J ends were trimmed by 0 bases and 5 bases, with 8 bases remaining between them. This CDR3 spans 14 amino acids.

This clonotype was recorded a few times. This chain connects TRBV15 to TRBJ1-1; no definite D call. Per the germline V gene, CDR1 is LNHNV and CDR2 is YYDKDF (reference sequence). V lost 0 bases and J 1 base, leaving 12 bases between the germline ends. The CDR3 totals 16 residues. The CDR3 protein is CATSRDVSARNTEAFF. Written as DNA, the CDR3 is TGTGCCACCAGCAGAGATGTGTCAGCACGGAACACTGAAGCTTTCTTT.

This clonotype was seen a handful of times. CDR3 sequence (DNA): TGTGCCAGCAGCCAAAACAGGGCCTACGAGCAGTACTTC. Its translation is CASSQNRAYEQYF. V is TRBV4-2 and J is TRBJ2-7, with D tentatively TRBD1 (6 bases). The ends were cut back, 2 bases at V and 2 bases at J, with 7 bases in the middle. Germline CDR1 is LGHNA and CDR2 is YNFKEQ. This CDR3 has 13 residues.

As to this clonotype: The junction departs from the called germline gene at one end, perhaps through a read error. The chain couples TRBV4-1 to TRBJ2-7, with D possibly being TRBD1 (6 bases). Looked up from germline, CDR1 is MGHRA and CDR2 is YSYEKL. The CDR3 sequence is 15 residues long. The CDR3 sequence is CASSHTTGSSYEQHF. CDR3 nucleotides: TGCGCCAGCAGCCACACTACAGGGAGCTCCTACGAGCAGCACTTC.

The V call is TRBV5-1, the J call TRBJ2-5; the D call may be TRBD1 or TRBD2 (8 bases each). The J call may be faulty, since TRBJ2-1 better matches the DNA end. The germline gives CDR1 SGHRS, CDR2 YFSETQ. The CDR3 loop spans 15 amino acids. CDR3 nucleotides: TGCGCCAGCAGCGTTAGCGGGACAGGCATCAATGAGCAGTTCTTC. Translation gives CASSVSGTGINEQFF.

This chain links TRBV5-1 with TRBJ2-7; tentative D call: TRBD1 (6 bases). Trimming left V 0 bases short and J 3 bases short, with 10 bases between. Germline lookup yields CDR1 SGHRS and CDR2 YFSETQ. The CDR3 spans 14 residues. The CDR3 sequence: CASSLDGRGYEQYF. Here the CDR3 DNA reads TGCGCCAGCAGCTTGGATGGCAGGGGCTACGAGCAGTACTTC.

This clonotype showed up just a few times. The genes are TRBV4-3 and TRBJ1-6; no firm D call. CDR3 length: 18 amino acids. CDR1 and CDR2 (germline): LGHNA, YSLEER. V lost 2 bases and J lost 0, with 14 bases in between. In DNA form, the CDR3 reads TGCGCCAGCAGCCAAAGTGAATCTATAAGCTCCTATAATTCACCCCTCCACTTT. Amino acid sequence: CASSQSESISSYNSPLHF.

This clonotype was found a few times. The V call is TRBV29-1, the J call TRBJ2-7; 9 nucleotides agree with TRBD1. The CDR3 totals 13 residues. The germline V gene encodes CDR1 SQVTM and CDR2 ANQGSEA. The V gene end was trimmed by 7 bases and the J gene end by 3 bases; junction bases not matched to a gene: 7. The CDR3 protein is CSARSGQGYEQYF. The CDR3 DNA follows: TGCAGCGCCCGATCGGGACAGGGCTACGAGCAGTACTTC.

The chain has TRBV7-6 and TRBJ2-5, with TRBD2 identical over 8 bases. Germline V gene sequence: CDR1 SGHVS, CDR2 FNYEAQ. The V gene end was trimmed by 5 bases and the J gene end by 5 bases; junction bases not matched to a gene: 10. The CDR3 sequence is 15 residues long. As DNA, the CDR3 is TGTGCCAGCAGCCCACGACTAGCGCCTTTGGAGACCCAGTACTTC. Its protein product is CASSPRLAPLETQYF.

This chain links TRBV20-1 with TRBJ2-3; 8 positions agree with TRBD2. The CDR3 sequence is 14 residues long. V lost 4 bases to trimming and J lost 5 bases; unmatched junction nucleotides: 8. Germline V lookup: CDR1 DFQATT, CDR2 SNEGSKA (reference sequence). CDR3 in DNA: TGCAGTGCTAACCCAGCGGGAGACAGAGATACGCAGTATTTT. Its translation is CSANPAGDRDTQYF.

The chain couples TRBV6-5 to TRBJ2-7; D gene uncertain. Germline V gene sequence: CDR1 MNHEY, CDR2 SVGAGI. Deletions cut 0 bases from V and 5 bases from J, with 8 bases between. The CDR3 length is 13 residues. CDR3 sequence reads: CASSYSRVHEQYF. DNA of the CDR3: TGTGCCAGCAGTTACTCGAGAGTGCACGAGCAGTACTTC.

The sample holds a few counts of this clonotype. V gene TRBV5-6 combines with J gene TRBJ1-4; D unclear. The CDR3 has 14 residues. Germline V gene sequence: CDR1 SGHDT, CDR2 YYEEEE. V gave up 0 bases and J gave up 8 bases, with 11 bases separating them. The CDR3 loop reads CASSLVEGREKLFF. In DNA form, the CDR3 reads TGTGCCAGCAGCTTGGTGGAGGGTCGCGAAAAACTGTTTTTT. The full variable domain, with the rest looked up from reference TRBV5-6 and TRBJ1-4, is DAGVTQSPTHLIKTRGQQVTLRCSPKSGHDTVSWYQQALGQGPQFIFQYYEEEERQRGNFPDRFSGHQFPNYSSELNVNALLLGDSALYLCASSLVEGREKLFFGSGTQLSVL.

The chain is built from TRBV21-1 and TRBJ2-5; the table's D call, TRBD2, was not checked against the DNA. TRBV21-1 is a pseudogene. The CDR3 spans 15 residues. DNA of the CDR3: TGTGCCAGCAGGTCTACTGGGACTGTAGAGGAGACCCAGTACTTC. Its protein is CASRSTGTVEETQYF.

This clonotype was detected only a few times. The V call is TRBV28, the J call TRBJ1-1; weak D call: TRBD1 (6 bases). Deletions cut 5 bases from V and 1 base from J, with 14 bases between. The germline V gene has CDR1 MDHEN and CDR2 SYDVKM. CDR3 length equals 15 residues. CDR3 protein: CASSEGGRENTEAFF. The CDR3 DNA is TGTGCCAGCAGTGAAGGGGGGCGCGAGAACACTGAAGCTTTCTTT. The full variable domain, in which reference TRBV28 and TRBJ1-1 provide the parts outside the CDR3, is DVKVTQSSRYLVKRTGEKVFLECVQDMDHENMFWYRQDPGLGLRLIYFSYDVKMKEKGDIPEGYSVSREKKERFSLILESASTNQTSMYLCASSEGGRENTEAFFGQGTRLTVV.

V usage is TRBV2 and J usage is TRBJ2-5; D uncertain. The J call may be faulty, since TRBJ2-7 better matches the DNA end. There are 16 residues in the CDR3. Per germline, CDR1 SNHLY and CDR2 FYNNEI. The CDR3 DNA follows: TGTGCCAGCATATCAGTCTGGCAGCTGAGCTCCTACGAGCAGTACTTC. Translation gives CASISVWQLSSYEQYF.

This rearrangement joins TRBV11-2 to TRBJ2-5; possible D gene TRBD2, 6 bases. The CDR3 covers 13 residues. With 5 bases removed from V and 11 bases from J, the gap between germline ends came to 18 bases. CDR1 is SGHAT, CDR2 FQNNGV, per germline. The CDR3 sequence is CASSPGLLYGQYF. The CDR3 nucleotides are TGTGCCAGCAGCCCGGGACTCCTCTACGGGCAGTACTTC.

The genes are TRBV7-9 and TRBJ2-4; no definite D call. Germline CDR1 SEHNR, CDR2 FQNEAQ (reference sequence). This CDR3 is built from 17 residues. Trimming removed 7 bases from V and 0 bases from J, with 19 bases in between. CDR3 in amino acids: CASNPLQWELAKNIQYF. CDR3 DNA sequence: TGTGCCAGCAACCCATTACAGTGGGAACTAGCCAAAAACATTCAGTACTTC.

This clonotype was recorded a few times. The V call is TRBV7-6, the J call TRBJ2-5; maybe TRBD1 (6 bases). The CDR3 length is 14 residues. Trimming removed 2 bases at V and 5 bases at J, with 12 bases between. The V gene's germline CDR1 is SGHVS and CDR2 FNYEAQ. This chain's CDR3 is CASSLRGGGETQYF. CDR3 DNA sequence: TGTGCCAGCAGCTTACGAGGGGGTGGTGAGACCCAGTACTTC. Based on the CDR3 plus reference TRBV7-6 and TRBJ2-5, the full variable domain is GAGVSQSPRYKVTKRGQDVALRCDPISGHVSLYWYRQALGQGPEFLTYFNYEAQQDKSGLPNDRFSAERPEGSISTLTIQRTEQRDSAMYRCASSLRGGGETQYFGPGTRLLVL.

In this sample, this clonotype turned up a few times. V and J are TRBV6-1 and TRBJ1-1; 7 bases agree with TRBD1. The V gene's germline CDR1 is MNHNS and CDR2 SASEGT. V lost 5 bases, J lost 3 bases, and 3 bases stayed unmatched. This CDR3 is 13 amino acids long. CDR3 sequence: CASSWDSYTEAFF. The CDR3 nucleotides are TGTGCCAGCAGTTGGGACAGCTACACTGAAGCTTTCTTT.

V usage is TRBV4-3 and J usage is TRBJ1-4; the D gene is possibly TRBD1 (5 bases). The CDR3 runs 16 residues. In germline, CDR1 is LGHNA, CDR2 YSLEER. V lost 1 base and J 2 bases, leaving 11 bases between the germline ends. The CDR3 DNA reads as TGCGCCAGCAGCCAAGCTAGGGGAACTACTAATGAAAAACTGTTTTTT. Protein: CASSQARGTTNEKLFF.

Note on this clonotype: A much larger clone lies one base from this, so it may be a read error. This chain links TRBV28 with TRBJ1-1; D is perhaps TRBD1 (5 bases). The CDR3 covers 14 residues. Germline V gene lookup returns CDR1 MDHEN and CDR2 SYDVKM. The CDR3 DNA reads as TGTGCCAGCAGTTCAGGGCCCATGAACACTGAACCTTTCTTT. It translates to CASSSGPMNTEPFF. The entire variable domain, with the rest obtained from reference TRBV28 and TRBJ1-1, is as follows: DVKVTQSSRYLVKRTGEKVFLECVQDMDHENMFWYRQDPGLGLRLIYFSYDVKMKEKGDIPEGYSVSREKKERFSLILESASTNQTSMYLCASSSGPMNTEPFFGQGTRLTVV.

Concerning this clonotype itself: Relative to the germline gene, one junction end is altered; a read error may explain this. The rearrangement joins TRBV4-3 to TRBJ2-7; D uncertain. Per the germline V gene, CDR1 is LGHNA and CDR2 is YSLEER. There are 15 residues in the CDR3. CDR3 loop: CVSSQDLSGPYEQYF. The CDR3 nucleotides are TGCGTCAGCAGCCAAGATTTATCAGGTCCCTACGAGCAGTACTTC.

In its sample, this clonotype was seen many times. This rearrangement joins TRBV29-1 to TRBJ1-2; D gene uncertain. Trimming pared 7 bases from V and 8 bases from J, leaving 17 bases between. There are 12 residues in the CDR3. Germline values: CDR1 SQVTM, CDR2 ANQGSEA. The CDR3 DNA is TGCAGCGCCGACCGGATAGCAGACGGCTACACCTTC. Amino acids: CSADRIADGYTF.

The J gene is TRBJ2-7, the V gene TRBV5-1; TRBD2 aligns across 14 bases. With 4 bases clipped from V and 5 bases from J, the junction kept 8 bases outside the gene matches. The CDR3 loop spans 16 amino acids. Germline V gene lookup returns CDR1 SGHRS and CDR2 YFSETQ. CDR3 sequence (DNA): TGCGCCAGCAGCGGGACTAGCGGGAGAATTGTCAACGAGCAGTACTTC. Its protein is CASSGTSGRIVNEQYF.

The rearrangement uses TRBV10-3 and TRBJ2-7; 7 positions agree with TRBD1. V trimming: 3 bases; J trimming: 6 bases; junction bases outside the gene matches: 14. The CDR3 runs 16 residues. Per the germline V gene, CDR1 is ENHRY and CDR2 is SYGVKD. This CDR3 is CAISDSTRGRGGEQYF. CDR3 sequence (DNA): TGTGCCATCAGTGACTCGACAAGGGGGCGCGGTGGCGAGCAGTACTTC.

This clonotype has only a few counts. The gene calls are TRBV5-4 and TRBJ1-1; D not certain. Germline V lookup: CDR1 SGHNT, CDR2 YYREEE (reference sequence). The germline V and J ends were trimmed by 6 bases and 4 bases, with 19 bases remaining between them. CDR3 length equals 15 residues. As DNA, the CDR3 is TGTGCCAGCATGGGCGGCCTTCGGGGTTCCACTGAAGCTTTCTTT. It translates to CASMGGLRGSTEAFF.